What follows is one T cell receptor beta chain and its context. Its antigen remains unidentified. This entry is derived from a study of chemoradiotherapy in HPV16-positive cancers. Measured with immunoSEQ multiplex PCR; TCRdb has only the in-frame clones, and not every one. Of 15,000 to 20,000 clones in the sample, 60% to 80% were seen once. Study-wide results and caveats: Non-HPV-specific T cells did not expand in tumors during treatment, whereas candidate HPV-specific clones and E7-related motifs did.

Germline CDR1 and CDR2: SGHTA and FQGTGA. With 6 bases clipped from V and 2 bases from J, the junction kept 14 bases outside the gene matches. The CDR3 loop spans 17 amino acids. Sampling was carried out from a patient who underwent chemoradiotherapy. V and J are TRBV7-3 and TRBJ2-5, with 8 bases fitting TRBD2. The sequence was collected from a human donor with HPV-associated anogenital cancer. CDR3 nucleotide sequence: TGTGCCAGCAGGGGTGGGCTAGCGGGTAGGAAACAAGAGACCCAGTACTTC. Translated: CASRGGLAGRKQETQYF.